These 20 T cell receptor beta chains were all obtained from the same sample, sequenced in a study of vaccination and CD4 T cells after COVID-19. No antigens are known for them. The Oncomine TCR Beta short-read assay was applied to DNA of cultured CD4+ T cells. TCRdb itself ran the PCR reads through MiXCR, one entry per CDR3 protein. The table shows 8,500 to 13,000 distinct CDR3 sequences, with less than 40% occurring only once. Indicated treatment: roughly nine-day PBMC culture with coronavirus spike peptide pools or control peptides (ViraFEST assay). The specimen was CD4+ T cells from blood, cultured in vitro. The source of these receptors is a human donor who had recovered from COVID-19.

V gene TRBV10-3 combines with J gene TRBJ1-2; D remains unclear. V lost 7 bases, J lost 3 bases, and 12 bases lay in between. Germline loops: CDR1 ENHRY, CDR2 SYGVKD. CDR3 size: 13 residues. The CDR3 sequence is CAITPRFDYGYTF. CDR3 bases: TGTGCCATCACTCCCCGTTTTGACTATGGCTACACCTTC.

V usage is TRBV7-2 and J usage is TRBJ1-1; perhaps TRBD1 as D (5 bases). The CDR3 runs to 13 residues. V lost 5 bases to trimming and J lost 10 bases, with 17 bases between them. CDR1 is SGHTA and CDR2 is FQGNSA in the germline V gene. The chain's CDR3 is CASSPVVLGGAFF. The CDR3 region has the DNA TGTGCCAGCAGCCCGGTCGTTCTGGGGGGAGCTTTCTTT.

By share, this clonotype ranks as medium-sized (0.01 to 0.1%). The chain carries TRBV7-2 and TRBJ2-7; 7 bases agree with TRBD2. Germline assignment: CDR1 SGHTA and CDR2 FQGNSA. Germline trimming cut 5 bases from V and 3 bases from J; bases unmatched to any gene: 7. The CDR3 sequence is 14 residues long. The CDR3 nucleotides are TGTGCCAGCAGCCCTAGGCGGGGGATCTACGAGCAGTACTTC. Its translation is CASSPRRGIYEQYF.

Within the sample, this clonotype is medium-sized. The chain has TRBV6-1 and TRBJ1-2, with D hard to call. The V end lost 1 base, the J end lost 4 bases, and 4 bases lay between the germline ends. The CDR3 runs to 12 residues. Germline CDR1 and CDR2: MNHNS and SASEGT. DNA for the CDR3: TGTGCCAGCAGTGAAGGCAGCTATGGCTACACCTTC. Amino acids: CASSEGSYGYTF.

The V gene is TRBV6-2 or TRBV6-3, the J gene TRBJ2-1; D possibly corresponds to TRBD2 (6 bases). The germline gives CDR1 MNHEY, CDR2 SVGEGT. CDR3 length: 13 residues. V gave up 11 bases and J gave up 5 bases, with 16 bases separating them. The CDR3 loop reads CAGQRRGNNEQFF. CDR3 nucleotides: TGTGCCGGCCAACGGCGGGGTAACAATGAGCAGTTCTTC.

The chain is built from TRBV6-2 or TRBV6-3 and TRBJ2-7, with 7 nucleotides matching TRBD1. V dropped 11 bases and J dropped 6; count of bases not matched to a gene: 13. There are 13 residues in the CDR3. CDR1 is MNHEY, CDR2 SVGEGT, per germline. CDR3 in amino acids: CALLDREVIEQYF. Written as DNA, the CDR3 is TGTGCCCTTCTCGACAGGGAAGTTATCGAGCAGTACTTC.

V is TRBV7-9 and J is TRBJ1-2, with unresolved D. From germline, CDR1 is SEHNR and CDR2 FQNEAQ (reference sequence). The V and J ends lost 1 base and 2 bases respectively, with 14 bases between them. The CDR3 has 16 residues. CDR3 coding DNA: TGTGCCAGCAGCTTAGTCCGGCCAGCCAGGAACTATGGCTACACCTTC. Its protein is CASSLVRPARNYGYTF.

Within the sample, this clonotype is medium-sized. The chain uses TRBV7-6 and TRBJ1-1; D uncertain. The CDR3 runs to 14 residues. Looked up from germline, CDR1 is SGHVS and CDR2 is FNYEAQ. The ends were cut back, 0 bases at V and 0 bases at J, with 5 bases in the middle. CDR3 nucleotide sequence: TGTGCCAGCAGCTTAGCGCACCTGAACACTGAAGCTTTCTTT. Protein sequence: CASSLAHLNTEAFF.

This clonotype is deemed medium-sized. The CDR3 DNA is TGCGCCAGCAGTGAGTCCCGGGCCAGGGTGCAGCCCCAGCATTTT. As protein: CASSESRARVQPQHF. The V and J genes are TRBV10-1 and TRBJ1-5, with a possible D match to TRBD1 (5 bases). The V gene's germline CDR1 is WNHNN and CDR2 SYGVQD (reference sequence). V was clipped by 0 bases and J by 7 bases, with 13 bases between them. The CDR3 is 15 amino acids.

The chain has TRBV20-1 and TRBJ2-3; D is possibly TRBD1 (6 bases). The CDR3 sequence is 14 residues long. V lost 6 bases to trimming and J lost 9 bases, with 22 bases between them. The V gene's germline CDR1 is DFQATT and CDR2 SNEGSKA (reference sequence). CDR3 nucleotide sequence: TGCAGTGCAAAAGACTTGGGGGCCCTGGGGACGCAGTATTTT. Translated, it gives CSAKDLGALGTQYF.

Comment on this clonotype: With a much larger clone just one base away, this may be a read error. This chain links TRBV20-1 with TRBJ1-2; D is perhaps TRBD1 (5 bases). The CDR3 extends over 17 amino acids. CDR1 and CDR2 from the germline V gene are DFQATT and SNEGSKA (reference sequence). The ends were cut back, 3 bases at V and 1 base at J, with 21 bases in the middle. CDR3 in DNA: TGCAGTGCTAGTCCCCCGGCAGGGTCGTGCAATAACTATGGCTACACCTTC. As protein: CSASPPAGSCNNYGYTF.

By proportion, this clonotype is medium-sized. The rearrangement uses TRBV27 and TRBJ1-2; 7 nucleotides agree with TRBD1. In germline, CDR1 is MNHEY, CDR2 SMNVEV (reference sequence). The CDR3 loop spans 14 amino acids. Trimming cost V 10 bases and J 3 bases; bases outside gene matches: 11. CDR3 amino acids: CATRQQGIDYGYTF. Here the CDR3 DNA reads TGTGCCACCAGGCAACAGGGGATAGACTATGGCTACACCTTC.

This clonotype showed up just a few times. The J gene is TRBJ2-5, the V gene TRBV6-2 or TRBV6-3; the D is unclear. V lost 5 bases to trimming and J lost 6 bases, with 19 bases between them. In germline, CDR1 is MNHEY, CDR2 SVGEGT. The CDR3 consists of 15 residues. The CDR3 is CASSLRLVVEQTQYF. The CDR3 bases are TGTGCCAGCAGTCTTCGCCTGGTGGTCGAACAGACCCAGTACTTC.

The chain has TRBV6-1 and TRBJ2-7; either TRBD1 or TRBD2 may fit D (5 bases each). The CDR3 runs to 14 residues. Germline CDR1 and CDR2: MNHNS and SASEGT. Trimming removed 6 bases from V and 1 base from J, with 13 bases in between. The CDR3 sequence is CASSLERGSYEQYF. The DNA for the CDR3 is TGTGCCAGCAGCCTCGAGAGGGGATCCTACGAGCAGTACTTC.

The chain is built from TRBV7-2 and TRBJ2-1, with TRBD2 matching 9 bases. Germline trimming cut 4 bases from V and 3 bases from J; bases unmatched to any gene: 7. The CDR3 totals 16 residues. CDR1 and CDR2 (germline): SGHTA, FQGNSA. CDR3 sequence (DNA): TGTGCCAGCAGCTCCGCGGGGGGGCGGGTCTACAATGAGCAGTTCTTC. Its translation is CASSSAGGRVYNEQFF. The whole variable domain, filled in from reference TRBV7-2 and TRBJ2-1, reads GAGVSQSPSNKVTEKGKDVELRCDPISGHTALYWYRQSLGQGLEFLIYFQGNSAPDKSGLPSDRFSAERTGGSVSTLTIQRTQQEDSAVYLCASSSAGGRVYNEQFFGPGTRLTVL.

The V and J genes are TRBV5-1 and TRBJ1-6, with TRBD1 matching over 7 bases. The CDR3 spans 14 residues. Germline CDR1 SGHRS, CDR2 YFSETQ. The V and J ends lost 3 bases and 7 bases, in that order; junction bases with no gene match: 4. The DNA for the CDR3 is TGCGCCAGCAGCTCGGGGACAGTGAATTCACCCCTCCACTTT. Its translation is CASSSGTVNSPLHF.

The rearrangement links TRBV5-6 to TRBJ2-7; tentative D call: TRBD2 (6 bases). Germline V gives CDR1 SGHDT, CDR2 YYEEEE. Trimming removed 4 bases at V and 3 bases at J, with 14 bases between. The CDR3 is 14 amino acids. The CDR3 DNA reads TGTGCCAGCAGCACCCTAGCGCTCAACTACGAGCAGTACTTC. Translating gives CASSTLALNYEQYF.

This clonotype showed up just a few times. The chain couples TRBV7-2 to TRBJ2-5; TRBD2 matches 10 bases. Germline V CDR1 and CDR2: SGHTA, FQGNSA. CDR3 length equals 15 residues. With V trimmed by 1 base and J by 5 bases, 4 bases remained unmatched. The CDR3 protein is CASSLVRLAGETQYF. DNA of the CDR3: TGTGCCAGCAGCTTAGTCCGACTAGCGGGCGAGACCCAGTACTTC.

The chain couples TRBV15 to TRBJ2-5; 7 nucleotides align to TRBD1. Germline CDR1 LNHNV, CDR2 YYDKDF (reference sequence). The length of the CDR3 is 15 residues. The V and J ends lost 3 bases and 4 bases, in that order; junction bases with no gene match: 8. CDR3 sequence (DNA): TGTGCCACCAGCAGCTACGACAGGGCAGGAGAGACCCAGTACTTC. It yields the protein CATSSYDRAGETQYF. Complete variable domain (other parts from reference TRBV15 and TRBJ2-5): DAMVIQNPRYQVTQFGKPVTLSCSQTLNHNVMYWYQQKSSQAPKLLFHYYDKDFNNEADTPDNFQSRRPNTSFCFLDIRSPGLGDTAMYLCATSSYDRAGETQYFGPGTRLLVL.

This clonotype occurred a few times. This sequence joins TRBV4-3 and TRBJ2-1; D gene ambiguous. V lost 0 bases and J 6 bases, leaving 9 bases between the germline ends. This CDR3 region has 14 residues. The germline V gene encodes CDR1 LGHNA and CDR2 YSLEER. The CDR3 spells CASSQDVGGNEQFF. For the CDR3, the DNA is TGCGCCAGCAGCCAAGATGTGGGTGGCAATGAGCAGTTCTTC.